The next 10 T cell receptor beta chains were all read from a single sample in a study of blood T cell repertoires in COVID-19. Using immunoSEQ multiplex PCR, the repertoire was profiled, and TCRdb retains in-frame clones only, with some absent. The sample has under 300,000 clones; about 80% are singletons. Material for sequencing was PBMCs or T cells enriched from blood (not recorded which). These receptors all come from a man aged 45-65 years who had recovered from COVID-19.

The chain is built from TRBV15 and TRBJ1-5; D is unresolved. The CDR3 consists of 15 residues. Trimming removed 7 bases at V and 3 bases at J, with 16 bases between. Per germline, CDR1 LNHNV and CDR2 YYDKDF (reference sequence). The CDR3 is CATKQVGRVNQPQHF. The CDR3 DNA follows: TGTGCCACCAAGCAGGTAGGCAGAGTCAATCAGCCCCAGCATTTT.

This sequence joins TRBV7-3 and TRBJ2-1; D is unresolved. V dropped 5 bases and J dropped 6 bases, with 17 bases sitting between them. Germline CDR1 SGHTA, CDR2 FQGTGA. The CDR3 runs 15 residues. CDR3 sequence reads: CASSQVGSPPNEQFF. CDR3 DNA: TGTGCCAGCAGCCAGGTGGGCTCCCCACCCAATGAGCAGTTCTTC.

The chain is built from TRBV5-1 and TRBJ1-4; 7 bases fit TRBD1. This CDR3 contains 15 residues. Germline V lookup: CDR1 SGHRS, CDR2 YFSETQ. Losses at the gene ends were 0 bases for V and 4 bases for J; bases not matched to a gene: 3. CDR3 in DNA: TGCGCCAGCAGCTTGGGTGGGACAGTTAATGAAAAACTGTTTTTT. Residues: CASSLGGTVNEKLFF.

J is TRBJ1-2 and V is TRBV28; TRBD1 matches at 7 bases. The CDR3 loop spans 16 amino acids. CDR1 is MDHEN and CDR2 is SYDVKM in the germline V gene. V dropped 3 bases and J dropped 5; count of bases not matched to a gene: 12. The CDR3 spells CASSFRRGRLGYGYTF. The CDR3 DNA follows: TGTGCCAGCAGTTTTCGGAGGGGGCGGTTAGGATATGGCTACACCTTC.

This rearrangement joins TRBV28 to TRBJ1-2; D might be TRBD1 (5 bases). Germline V gene lookup returns CDR1 MDHEN and CDR2 SYDVKM. The germline V and J ends were trimmed by 5 bases and 7 bases, with 20 bases remaining between them. The CDR3 contains 15 residues. CDR3: CASSTIQGGGRGYTF. The CDR3 DNA sequence: TGTGCCAGCAGTACTATCCAGGGTGGCGGTCGTGGCTACACCTTC.

The rearrangement uses TRBV29-1 and TRBJ2-7; D perhaps matches TRBD1 (6 bases). Germline CDR1 is SQVTM and CDR2 is ANQGSEA. The V end was cut by 6 bases, the J end by 3 bases, with 9 bases between. This CDR3 has 11 residues. CDR3 in DNA: TGCAGCGTGGCGGACAGCTACGAGCAGTACTTC. Amino acid sequence: CSVADSYEQYF.

V gene TRBV6-5 combines with J gene TRBJ1-6; D may be TRBD1 (6 bases). The CDR3 loop spans 14 amino acids. V lost 4 bases, J lost 4 bases, and 8 bases lay in between. Germline lookup yields CDR1 MNHEY and CDR2 SVGAGI. CDR3 protein: CASSSQGYNSPLHF. In DNA, the CDR3 is TGTGCCAGCAGTTCCCAGGGGTATAATTCACCCCTCCACTTT.

The chain combines TRBV7-6 with TRBJ2-5; 9 bases match TRBD1. J lost 2 bases, V lost 1 base, and 2 bases had no gene match. Germline V lookup: CDR1 SGHVS, CDR2 FNYEAQ. The CDR3 covers 15 residues. The CDR3 nucleotides read TGTGCCAGCAGCTTAGGGACAGGGGTTCAAGAGACCCAGTACTTC. This translates into CASSLGTGVQETQYF. Supplemented by reference TRBV7-6 and TRBJ2-5, the full variable domain reads GAGVSQSPRYKVTKRGQDVALRCDPISGHVSLYWYRQALGQGPEFLTYFNYEAQQDKSGLPNDRFSAERPEGSISTLTIQRTEQRDSAMYRCASSLGTGVQETQYFGPGTRLLVL.

Only one count was recorded for this clone. J is TRBJ2-5 and V is TRBV10-2, with D perhaps matching TRBD1 (6 bases). CDR1 and CDR2 (germline): WSHSY, SAAADI. The V end was cut by 6 bases, the J end by 6 bases, with 17 bases between. The length of the CDR3 is 14 residues. Here the CDR3 reads CASRRTPGVQTQYF. CDR3 in DNA: TGCGCCAGCAGAAGGACCCCAGGGGTTCAGACCCAGTACTTC.

This clone was detected only once. This chain connects TRBV5-1 to TRBJ2-2; D is undetermined. V gave up 4 bases and J gave up 4 bases, with 8 bases separating them. This CDR3 has 13 residues. The germline V gene has CDR1 SGHRS and CDR2 YFSETQ. DNA for the CDR3: TGCGCCAGCAGCGAAACAGTCACCGGGGAGCTGTTTTTT. As protein: CASSETVTGELFF.